Each of the 18 T cell receptor beta chains below was sequenced from the same sample in a study of blood T cell repertoires in COVID-19. Sequencing was performed with immunoSEQ multiplex PCR; in TCRdb, only in-frame clones are kept and a portion is missing. The sample carries 85,000 to 100,000 clones, under 90% recorded once. The specimen was peripheral blood. These receptors all come from a human donor in a cohort sampled during active COVID-19.

The chain couples TRBV14 to TRBJ1-1; D gene unclear. Germline CDR1 SGHDN, CDR2 FVKESK. V lost 0 bases to trimming and J lost 5 bases, with 13 bases between them. The CDR3 sequence is 15 residues long. The DNA for the CDR3 is TGTGCCAGCAGCCAAGACGTGGCGCGCAGGACTGAAGCTTTCTTT. Protein product: CASSQDVARRTEAFF.

V is TRBV10-3 and J is TRBJ2-1, with 9 bases lining up with TRBD1. J lost 6 bases, V lost 3 bases, and 9 bases had no gene match. The CDR3 spans 16 residues. Germline V gives CDR1 ENHRY, CDR2 SYGVKD. The CDR3 region is CAISEGGGQGANEQFF. The DNA of the CDR3 is TGTGCCATCAGTGAAGGGGGGGGACAGGGCGCCAATGAGCAGTTCTTC.

The gene calls are TRBV5-8 and TRBJ2-2; 13 bases map to TRBD2. Germline V CDR1 and CDR2: SGHTS, YDEGEE. Trimming took 4 bases from V and 3 from J; bases not matched to a gene: 6. The CDR3 is 17 amino acids. The CDR3 protein is CASSPWTSGSYTGELFF. The CDR3 nucleotides are TGTGCCAGCAGCCCGTGGACTAGCGGGAGTTACACCGGGGAGCTGTTTTTT.

V is TRBV27 and J is TRBJ1-5; 7 nucleotides align to TRBD1. After removal of 6 bases from V and 2 bases from J, the junction contained 10 bases not matched to a gene. Germline V gene data show CDR1 as MNHEY and CDR2 as SMNVEV (reference sequence). There are 16 residues in the CDR3. CDR3 sequence reads: CASSKSAGTGNQPQHF. The CDR3, as DNA: TGTGCCAGCAGCAAGAGCGCCGGGACAGGCAATCAGCCCCAGCATTTT.

This clone was seen a single time. V and J are TRBV15 and TRBJ2-1; TRBD2 matches 8 bases. From germline, CDR1 is LNHNV and CDR2 YYDKDF (reference sequence). The junction had 23 bases not matched to a gene; V was cut back by 8 bases and J by 8 bases. CDR3 length: 18 residues. The CDR3 region has the DNA TGTGCCACCTCGTGGACAAGCGGGAGTCATTTGGCTTACGATGAGCAGTTCTTC. Translation gives CATSWTSGSHLAYDEQFF.

The chain carries TRBV12-5 and TRBJ2-7; 12 nucleotides match TRBD2. The V gene end was trimmed by 1 base and the J gene end by 2 bases; junction bases not matched to a gene: 6. CDR1 and CDR2 (germline): LGHNT, FRNRAP. The CDR3 is made up of 17 amino acids. The CDR3 region has the DNA TGTGCTAGTGGTTTGGCGACACTAGCGGGAGGAACCTACGAGCAGTACTTC. Residues: CASGLATLAGGTYEQYF.

The chain uses TRBV7-8 and TRBJ2-7; 10 bases match TRBD1. The CDR3 length is 17 residues. The J segment lost 1 base and the V segment lost 0 bases, leaving 6 bases of the junction unmatched. In germline, CDR1 is SGHVS, CDR2 FQNEAQ. The CDR3 protein is CASSLAEGQGRSYEQYF. CDR3 coding DNA: TGTGCCAGCAGCTTAGCTGAGGGACAGGGGAGATCCTACGAGCAGTACTTC.

J is TRBJ2-5 and V is TRBV9, with a weak D call TRBD1 (5 bases). Germline values: CDR1 SGDLS, CDR2 YYNGEE. The CDR3 loop spans 14 amino acids. Between the trimmed V and J ends, which lost 3 bases and 4 bases, there was a span of 13 bases. CDR3 protein: CASSGSGMGETQYF. For the CDR3, the DNA is TGTGCCAGCAGCGGATCAGGGATGGGAGAGACCCAGTACTTC.

This clone was seen once. V gene TRBV7-8 combines with J gene TRBJ2-7, with TRBD2 matching over 7 bases. CDR3 length: 19 residues. J lost 0 bases, V lost 5 bases, and 19 bases had no gene match. Per the germline V gene, CDR1 is SGHVS and CDR2 is FQNEAQ. CDR3 protein: CASSPTAGAPYSSSYEQYF. The CDR3 bases are TGTGCCAGCAGCCCCACGGCGGGAGCCCCTTATTCTAGCTCCTACGAGCAGTACTTC.

The J gene is TRBJ2-7, the V gene TRBV29-1; 7 bases are shared with TRBD2. This CDR3 region has 16 residues. V shed 1 base, J shed 4 bases, and the junction held 13 bases outside the gene matches. CDR1 is SQVTM, CDR2 ANQGSEA, per germline. CDR3 protein: CSVEASPAGGRYEQYF. CDR3 DNA: TGCAGCGTTGAAGCGTCCCCAGCCGGGGGGAGGTACGAGCAGTACTTC.

The V gene is TRBV29-1, the J gene TRBJ1-4; weak D call: TRBD1 (5 bases). This CDR3 is built from 14 residues. Trimming took 8 bases from V and 0 from J, leaving 13 bases between them. Germline CDR1 and CDR2: SQVTM and ANQGSEA. Written as DNA, the CDR3 is TGCAGCTTTCGGGACTCCACAACTAATGAAAAACTGTTTTTT. It yields the protein CSFRDSTTNEKLFF.

The gene calls are TRBV18 and TRBJ1-5, with 9 nucleotides matching TRBD1. V was clipped by 6 bases and J by 2 bases; unmatched bases: 5. The germline V gene has CDR1 KGHSH and CDR2 LQKENI. This CDR3 region has 15 residues. CDR3 nucleotide sequence: TGTGCCAGCTCCCTCACAGGGGGCGGCAATCAGCCCCAGCATTTT. As protein: CASSLTGGGNQPQHF.

The chain uses TRBV3-1 (or the pseudogene TRBV3-2) and TRBJ2-3; 7 bases fit TRBD2. The CDR3 loop spans 20 amino acids. V lost 0 bases, J lost 2 bases, and 17 bases stayed unmatched. In germline, CDR1 is LGHDT, CDR2 YNNKEL (reference sequence). This chain's CDR3 is CASSQDFFRGGPRPTDTQYF. CDR3 DNA sequence: TGTGCCAGCAGCCAAGATTTTTTTCGCGGGGGACCCAGACCCACAGATACGCAGTATTTT.

The chain's CDR3 is CARPQDSNQPQHF. The CDR3 region has the DNA TGTGCCAGACCACAGGATAGCAATCAGCCCCAGCATTTT. The chain carries TRBV27 and TRBJ1-5, with a tentative D call TRBD1 (5 bases). Between the trimmed V and J ends, which lost 9 bases and 0 bases, there was a span of 9 bases. Per germline, CDR1 MNHEY and CDR2 SMNVEV (reference sequence). This CDR3 region has 13 residues.

This chain joins TRBV7-8 and TRBJ2-2, with D tentatively TRBD2 (6 bases). This CDR3 region has 16 residues. Germline CDR1 and CDR2: SGHVS and FQNEAQ. Deletions cut 5 bases from V and 1 base from J, with 14 bases between. Here the CDR3 reads CASSLMGGGNTGELFF. The CDR3, as DNA: TGTGCCAGCAGCCTGATGGGGGGTGGGAACACCGGGGAGCTGTTTTTT.

V is TRBV10-2 and J is TRBJ1-1; unclear D gene. The ends were cut back, 8 bases at V and 2 bases at J, with 6 bases in the middle. Germline values: CDR1 WSHSY, CDR2 SAAADI. The CDR3 covers 11 residues. The CDR3 sequence: CASGDNTEAFF. The DNA for the CDR3 is TGCGCCAGCGGAGACAACACTGAAGCTTTCTTT.

This clone was detected once. J is TRBJ2-4 and V is TRBV6-1; tentatively, D is TRBD1 (5 bases). The CDR3 is 14 amino acids. The germline CDR1 and CDR2 sequences are MNHNS and SASEGT. Trimming pared 3 bases from V and 7 bases from J, leaving 13 bases between. This CDR3 is CASSDSGRRNIQYF. The CDR3 region has the DNA TGTGCCAGCAGTGATTCAGGGCGCCGGAACATTCAGTACTTC.

The rearrangement links TRBV5-4 to TRBJ2-1, with TRBD2 matching 12 bases. V was pared by 9 bases and J by 1 base, with 8 bases of the junction left unmatched. Germline V gene sequence: CDR1 SGHNT, CDR2 YYREEE (reference sequence). The CDR3 has 16 amino acids. The CDR3 DNA reads TGTGCCACGACTAGCGGGAGTTCTGGATCCTACAATGAGCAGTTCTTC. Protein product: CATTSGSSGSYNEQFF. The entire variable domain, with the rest obtained from reference TRBV5-4 and TRBJ2-1, is as follows: ETGVTQSPTHLIKTRGQQVTLRCSSQSGHNTVSWYQQALGQGPQFIFQYYREEENGRGNFPPRFSGLQFPNYSSELNVNALELDDSALYLCATTSGSSGSYNEQFFGPGTRLTVL.